The 2 T cell receptor beta chains given below trace back to one sample, sequenced in a study of shared clonotypes between healthy human individuals. The naive CD8 subset, CD45RO-negative cells positively selected for CCR7, excluded terminally differentiated effector memory CD45RA+ cells. Repertoires were generated with immunoSEQ multiplex PCR, while TCRdb's copy carries only in-frame clones and drops some. The sample carries 2 million or so clones, about 95% recorded once. The sequencing input was naive CD8+ T cells sorted from blood. These receptors were collected from a man between 18 and 35 years old in good health.

This rearrangement joins TRBV7-2 to TRBJ1-2; 7 bases are a match to TRBD1. The junction had 6 bases not matched to a gene; V was cut back by 5 bases and J by 6 bases. Germline CDR1 SGHTA, CDR2 FQGNSA. This CDR3 has 13 amino acids. CDR3 coding DNA: TGTGCCAGCAGCCCAGGGGGGATTGATGGCTACACCTTC. Protein product: CASSPGGIDGYTF.

The rearrangement joins TRBV2 to TRBJ1-4; 10 bases align to TRBD1. Trimming at V came to 4 bases and at J to 3 bases, leaving 8 bases not matched to a gene. The CDR3 loop spans 17 amino acids. The germline gives CDR1 SNHLY, CDR2 FYNNEI. CDR3 sequence (DNA): TGTGCCAGCAGTGTAATCCGGGACAGGGGTCCTAATGAAAAACTGTTTTTT. Its translation is CASSVIRDRGPNEKLFF.